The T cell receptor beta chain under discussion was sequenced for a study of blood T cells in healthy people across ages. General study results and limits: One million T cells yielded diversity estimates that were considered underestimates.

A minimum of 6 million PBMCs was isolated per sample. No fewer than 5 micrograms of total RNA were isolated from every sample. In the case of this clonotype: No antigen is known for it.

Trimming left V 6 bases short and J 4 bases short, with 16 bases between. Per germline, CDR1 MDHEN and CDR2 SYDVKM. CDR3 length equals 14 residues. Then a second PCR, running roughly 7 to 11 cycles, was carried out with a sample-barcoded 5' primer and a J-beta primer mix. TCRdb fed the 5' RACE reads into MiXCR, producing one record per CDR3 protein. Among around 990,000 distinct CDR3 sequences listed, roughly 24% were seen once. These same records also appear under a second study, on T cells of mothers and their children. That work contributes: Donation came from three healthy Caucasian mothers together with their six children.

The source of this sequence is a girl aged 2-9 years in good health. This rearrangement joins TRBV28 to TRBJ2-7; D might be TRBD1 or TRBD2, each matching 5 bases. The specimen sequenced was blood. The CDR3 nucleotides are TGTGCCAGCAGCGACGTTACGGGGCCTTACGAGCAGTACTTC. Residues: CASSDVTGPYEQYF.